The 19 T cell receptor beta chains below come from one sample, sequenced in a study of early T cells in non-severe SARS-CoV-2 infection. TCRdb re-called the 5' RACE reads with MiXCR, one entry per CDR3 protein. There are about 68,000 distinct CDR3 sequences in the sample; approximately 11% occur only once, and 6.4% lies in the top ten. Material: whole blood. The receptors were gathered from an adult who was a healthcare worker with PCR-confirmed SARS-CoV-2 infection or an uninfected control (not recorded which).

The genes are TRBV4-2 and TRBJ1-4, with 7 positions matching TRBD1. There are 17 residues in the CDR3. Germline V gives CDR1 LGHNA, CDR2 YNFKEQ. Trimming removed 0 bases from V and 7 bases from J; junction bases left unmatched: 11. Written as DNA, the CDR3 is TGTGCCAGCAGCCAAGAGGCTCCCGGGACAGCTGGTGAAAAACTGTTTTTT. Protein product: CASSQEAPGTAGEKLFF.

This clonotype was counted a few times. This sequence joins TRBV28 and TRBJ2-5; a weak D match, TRBD1 (6 bases). Trimming removed 7 bases from V and 4 bases from J, with 13 bases in between. Germline assignment: CDR1 MDHEN and CDR2 SYDVKM. This CDR3 region has 13 residues. The CDR3 DNA follows: TGTGCCAGCAAACTACAGGGAATAGAGACCCAGTACTTC. Residues: CASKLQGIETQYF. Drawing the rest from reference TRBV28 and TRBJ2-5, the complete variable domain is DVKVTQSSRYLVKRTGEKVFLECVQDMDHENMFWYRQDPGLGLRLIYFSYDVKMKEKGDIPEGYSVSREKKERFSLILESASTNQTSMYLCASKLQGIETQYFGPGTRLLVL.

V usage is TRBV10-3 and J usage is TRBJ2-7; D is uncertain. This CDR3 is built from 11 residues. Trimming shortened V by 2 bases and J by 5 bases, and 4 bases separated the two germline ends. Germline assignment: CDR1 ENHRY and CDR2 SYGVKD. The CDR3 loop reads CAISEADEQYF. The CDR3 coding sequence is TGTGCCATCAGTGAGGCCGACGAGCAGTACTTC.

This clonotype was counted ten times or more. The chain links TRBV27 to TRBJ2-3; TRBD1 agrees at 7 bases. Trimming took 6 bases from V and 6 from J; bases not matched to a gene: 9. The V gene's germline CDR1 is MNHEY and CDR2 SMNVEV (reference sequence). The CDR3 has 14 residues. This CDR3 reads CASRQTGVFDTQYF. The CDR3 DNA follows: TGTGCCAGCAGGCAAACAGGGGTCTTTGATACGCAGTATTTT.

The chain uses TRBV20-1 and TRBJ2-7, with 7 bases that match TRBD2. V dropped 6 bases and J dropped 2; count of bases not matched to a gene: 7. CDR1 and CDR2 (germline): DFQATT, SNEGSKA (reference sequence). This CDR3 comprises 13 residues. As DNA, the CDR3 is TGCAGTGCCACCCCTAGCGGAGCCTACGAGCAGTACTTC. This codes for CSATPSGAYEQYF.

This clonotype was recorded a few times. The chain employs TRBV30 and TRBJ2-7, with 10 positions matching TRBD2. The CDR3 runs to 13 residues. V was pared by 5 bases and J by 3 bases, with 4 bases of the junction left unmatched. Germline values: CDR1 GTSNPN, CDR2 SVGIG (reference sequence). The CDR3 sequence: CAWAGLASYEQYF. The CDR3 DNA follows: TGTGCCTGGGCGGGACTAGCGAGCTACGAGCAGTACTTC. Filled out from reference TRBV30 and TRBJ2-7, the complete variable domain reads SQTIHQWPATLVQPVGSPLSLECTVEGTSNPNLYWYRQAAGRGLQLLFYSVGIGQISSEVPQNLSASRPQDRQFILSSKKLLLSDSGFYLCAWAGLASYEQYFGPGTRLTVT.

This clonotype has a handful of counts. The CDR3 DNA reads TGTGCCAGCAGCTTTAGCGGGTACAATGAGCAGTTCTTC. It specifies CASSFSGYNEQFF. The rearrangement links TRBV7-9 to TRBJ2-1, with TRBD2 matching over 7 bases. Losses at the gene ends were 3 bases for V and 4 bases for J; bases not matched to a gene: 0. The CDR3 is 13 amino acids. Germline V gene data show CDR1 as SEHNR and CDR2 as FQNEAQ (reference sequence). The full variable domain, completed using reference TRBV7-9 and TRBJ2-1, is DTGVSQNPRHKITKRGQNVTFRCDPISEHNRLYWYRQTLGQGPEFLTYFQNEAQLEKSRLLSDRFSAERPKGSFSTLEIQRTEQGDSAMYLCASSFSGYNEQFFGPGTRLTVL.

The CDR3 DNA reads as TGTGCCAGCAGCTTCAATCGAAGGTCCCTCGTGAGCGGCTACACCTTC. As protein: CASSFNRRSLVSGYTF. The chain carries TRBV7-6 and TRBJ1-2; D ambiguous. In germline, CDR1 is SGHVS, CDR2 FNYEAQ. The CDR3 totals 16 residues. Trimming took off 3 bases at V and 8 bases at J, with 22 bases between the two ends.

This clonotype was recorded at least ten times. The rearrangement uses TRBV24-1 and TRBJ1-2, with D hard to call. CDR1 is KGHDR, CDR2 SFDVKD, per germline. V gave up 6 bases and J gave up 4 bases, with 8 bases separating them. CDR3 length equals 12 residues. DNA for the CDR3: TGTGCCACCAGTCCCATTCCCTATGGCTACACCTTC. It yields the protein CATSPIPYGYTF.

The chain has TRBV5-8 and TRBJ2-7; tentative D call: TRBD2 (6 bases). CDR3 length: 11 amino acids. CDR1 SGHTS and CDR2 YDEGEE come from the germline V gene. The V gene lost 4 bases and the J gene lost 7 bases, with 9 bases spanning the gap. CDR3 loop: CASSGGLEQYF. In DNA, the CDR3 is TGTGCCAGCAGCGGAGGGTTAGAGCAGTACTTC.

Many counts were recorded for this clonotype. This chain uses TRBV28 with TRBJ2-3; no reliable D call. Trimming shortened V by 3 bases and J by 1 base, and 11 bases separated the two germline ends. Germline CDR1 is MDHEN and CDR2 is SYDVKM. This CDR3 spans 15 amino acids. This CDR3 is CASSFILGRTDTQYF. The CDR3 DNA follows: TGTGCCAGCAGTTTTATTCTAGGGCGCACAGATACGCAGTATTTT.

This clonotype was counted ten times or more. J is TRBJ2-7 and V is TRBV27; TRBD1 matches 7 bases. CDR3 length: 14 amino acids. V was pared by 5 bases and J by 0 bases, with 4 bases of the junction left unmatched. Germline V gene sequence: CDR1 MNHEY, CDR2 SMNVEV (reference sequence). CDR3 bases: TGTGCCAGCAGTCGGGACAGAAACTCCTACGAGCAGTACTTC. This encodes CASSRDRNSYEQYF.

The rearrangement joins TRBV27 to TRBJ1-1, with D unclear. The CDR3 is 12 residues long. V lost 6 bases, J lost 5 bases, and 10 bases lay in between. Germline V CDR1 and CDR2: MNHEY, SMNVEV (reference sequence). CDR3 in DNA: TGTGCCAGCAGCATGTTGGGAACTGAAGCTTTCTTT. It codes for CASSMLGTEAFF.

This clonotype was found a few times. The chain carries TRBV7-9 and TRBJ1-6; tentatively, D is TRBD1 (5 bases). This CDR3 has 15 amino acids. Germline V CDR1 and CDR2: SEHNR, FQNEAQ (reference sequence). Between the trimmed V and J ends, which lost 2 bases and 12 bases, there was a span of 17 bases. The CDR3 loop is CASSLISQGRKPLHF. The CDR3 coding sequence is TGTGCCAGCAGCTTAATTTCCCAGGGAAGGAAACCCCTCCACTTT.

This clonotype turned up a few times. The junction does not match germline at one end; this may be a read error. The chain uses TRBV28 and TRBJ2-5; D unclear. This CDR3 spans 13 amino acids. Germline assignment: CDR1 MDHEN and CDR2 SYDVKM. The CDR3 nucleotides are TGTGCCAGCAGTTTCATATTCGGGCCCAACACTAAATTC. Translated: CASSFIFGPNTKF. The whole variable domain, filled in from reference TRBV28 and TRBJ2-5, reads DVKVTQSSRYLVKRTGEKVFLECVQDMDHENMFWYRQDPGLGLRLIYFSYDVKMKEKGDIPEGYSVSREKKERFSLILESASTNQTSMYLCASSFIFGPNTKFGPGTRLLVL.

This clonotype appeared a few times. This chain uses TRBV12-3 or TRBV12-4 with TRBJ2-7, with D perhaps TRBD2 (6 bases). The V and J ends lost 7 bases and 4 bases respectively, with 17 bases between them. The CDR3 sequence is 14 residues long. CDR3 in amino acids: CASTLGSGRYEQYF. DNA for the CDR3: TGTGCCAGCACCTTGGGTAGCGGCCGATACGAGCAGTACTTC.

This clonotype was observed many times. This chain links TRBV20-1 with TRBJ2-7, with 9 bases matching TRBD1. J lost 5 bases, V lost 7 bases, and 6 bases had no gene match. CDR1 and CDR2 from the germline V gene are DFQATT and SNEGSKA (reference sequence). The CDR3 spans 12 residues. In DNA, the CDR3 is TGCAGTGGTGGGACAGGGAGGAACGAGCAGTACTTC. Its protein is CSGGTGRNEQYF.

This chain links TRBV29-1 with TRBJ1-4; tentatively, D is TRBD1 (6 bases). Germline loops: CDR1 SQVTM, CDR2 ANQGSEA. CDR3 length: 16 amino acids. V shed 4 bases and J shed 2 bases, with 17 bases lying between them. The CDR3 protein is CSVVGGTGSTNEKLFF. CDR3 sequence (DNA): TGCAGCGTTGTCGGGGGTACAGGGTCGACTAATGAAAAACTGTTTTTT.

This clonotype was picked up a small number of times. The chain is built from TRBV6-2 or TRBV6-3 and TRBJ1-5, with unresolved D. The CDR3 contains 18 residues. The V end was cut by 2 bases, the J end by 1 base, with 18 bases between. Per germline, CDR1 MNHEY and CDR2 SVGEGT. CDR3 bases: TGTGCCAGCAGTTACCTTGGTCGCCCCAGAGGAAGCAATCAGCCCCAGCATTTT. Amino acid sequence: CASSYLGRPRGSNQPQHF.